This T cell receptor beta chain is drawn from a study of chemoradiotherapy in HPV16-positive cancers. The overall study: Candidate HPV-specific T-cell clones and common TCR motifs came from functional assays in a couple of HPV16-positive patients.

Over chemoradiotherapy, repertoires were sampled more than once. The trim removed 4 bases at V and 1 base at J, leaving 8 bases unmatched. The CDR3 is 17 amino acids. Germline V CDR1 and CDR2: MNHEY, SMNVEV (reference sequence). The table came from immunoSEQ multiplex PCR; TCRdb's copy has only in-frame clones and leaves some out. The repertoire holds about 23,000 clones, with about 90% as singletons. This clone has a single count. The receptor was derived from a human donor with HPV-associated anogenital cancer. The starting material was blood, obtained from a patient who underwent chemoradiotherapy. The rearrangement uses TRBV27 and TRBJ2-2; 8 bases line up with TRBD2. CDR3 in DNA: TGTGCCAGCAGTTCATATACTAGCGGAAAGAACACCGGGGAGCTGTTTTTT. Encoded protein: CASSSYTSGKNTGELFF.